Listed here are 6 T cell receptor beta chains from one sample, sequenced in a study of cytomegalovirus exposure and HLA in healthy donors. Measured with immunoSEQ multiplex PCR; TCRdb has only the in-frame clones, and not every one. The repertoire holds about 360,000 clones, with roughly 89% as singletons. Sequencing was carried out using PBMCs. Receptors originate from a young woman in good health and CMV-seronegative.

V gene TRBV30 combines with J gene TRBJ2-2; D is perhaps TRBD1 (5 bases). V was pared by 1 base and J by 2 bases, with 8 bases between. The CDR3 runs to 14 residues. The germline V gene has CDR1 GTSNPN and CDR2 SVGIG (reference sequence). CDR3 nucleotides: TGTGCCTGGAGTGGACAGATCAACACCGGGGAGCTGTTTTTT. This translates into CAWSGQINTGELFF.

The genes are TRBV6-1 and TRBJ1-5; perhaps TRBD1 as D (5 bases). V was pared by 3 bases and J by 6 bases, with 15 bases between. The germline V gene has CDR1 MNHNS and CDR2 SASEGT. This CDR3 comprises 15 residues. CDR3 DNA sequence: TGTGCCAGCAGTGATCCCGGGGGAAGAGGTCAGCCCCAGCATTTT. Protein sequence: CASSDPGGRGQPQHF.

This clone was counted a single time. The V and J genes are TRBV5-1 and TRBJ2-7; possible D gene TRBD2, 7 bases. Germline lookup yields CDR1 SGHRS and CDR2 YFSETQ. This CDR3 has 13 amino acids. V was pared by 4 bases and J by 6 bases, with 14 bases between. This chain's CDR3 is CASSIAGEGEQYF. The DNA of the CDR3 is TGCGCCAGCAGCATCGCAGGGGAGGGCGAGCAGTACTTC.

The V call is TRBV30, the J call TRBJ2-7; 9 bases are a match to TRBD1. The V and J ends lost 0 bases and 7 bases, in that order; junction bases with no gene match: 7. This CDR3 has 14 amino acids. Germline lookup yields CDR1 GTSNPN and CDR2 SVGIG (reference sequence). The CDR3 loop reads CAWSVGTGSREQYF. CDR3 coding DNA: TGTGCCTGGAGTGTGGGGACAGGGTCTCGTGAGCAGTACTTC.

V is TRBV10-3 and J is TRBJ2-1, with 12 bases identical to TRBD2. With V trimmed by 2 bases and J by 4 bases, 0 bases remained unmatched. The V gene's germline CDR1 is ENHRY and CDR2 SYGVKD. The CDR3 has 15 amino acids. The CDR3: CAISETSGGYNEQFF. CDR3 nucleotides: TGTGCCATCAGTGAGACTAGCGGGGGGTACAATGAGCAGTTCTTC.

This chain joins TRBV7-8 and TRBJ1-6; 8 positions agree with TRBD1. This CDR3 comprises 14 residues. CDR1 is SGHVS, CDR2 FQNEAQ, per germline. Trimming at V came to 3 bases and at J to 10 bases, leaving 5 bases not matched to a gene. The CDR3 loop is CASSFQTGESPLHF. CDR3 in DNA: TGTGCCAGCAGCTTTCAGACAGGGGAGTCACCCCTCCACTTT.